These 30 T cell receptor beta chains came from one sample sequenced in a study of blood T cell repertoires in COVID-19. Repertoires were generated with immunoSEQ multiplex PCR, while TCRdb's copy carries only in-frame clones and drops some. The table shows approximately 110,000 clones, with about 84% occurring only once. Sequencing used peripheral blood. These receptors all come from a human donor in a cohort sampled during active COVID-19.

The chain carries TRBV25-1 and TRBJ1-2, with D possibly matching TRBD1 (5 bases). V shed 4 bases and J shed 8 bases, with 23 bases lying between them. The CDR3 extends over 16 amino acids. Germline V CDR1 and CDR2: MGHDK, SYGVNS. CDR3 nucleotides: TGTGCCAGCAGTGCTCTTGAGCCACGGGGCGGGGGAGGCTACACCTTC. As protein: CASSALEPRGGGGYTF.

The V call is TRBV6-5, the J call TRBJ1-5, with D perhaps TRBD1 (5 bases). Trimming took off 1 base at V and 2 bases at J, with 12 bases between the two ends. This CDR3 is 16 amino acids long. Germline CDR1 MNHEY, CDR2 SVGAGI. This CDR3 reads CASSYYWGDGNQPQHF. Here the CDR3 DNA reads TGTGCCAGCAGTTACTATTGGGGGGATGGCAATCAGCCCCAGCATTTT.

The CDR3 loop is CASSYSSGRANEQFF. In nucleotides, the CDR3 is TGTGCCAGCAGTTATTCTAGCGGGAGGGCCAATGAGCAGTTCTTC. The chain joins TRBV6-5 to TRBJ2-1; 12 positions match TRBD2. This CDR3 region has 15 residues. V shed 3 bases, J shed 6 bases, and the junction held 3 bases outside the gene matches. Germline loops: CDR1 MNHEY, CDR2 SVGAGI.

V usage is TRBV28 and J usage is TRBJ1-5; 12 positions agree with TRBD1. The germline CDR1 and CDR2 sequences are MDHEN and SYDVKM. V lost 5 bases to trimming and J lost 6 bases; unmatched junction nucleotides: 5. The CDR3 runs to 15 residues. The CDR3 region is CASSAGTGGRQPQHF. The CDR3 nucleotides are TGTGCCAGCAGTGCCGGGACAGGGGGCCGTCAGCCCCAGCATTTT.

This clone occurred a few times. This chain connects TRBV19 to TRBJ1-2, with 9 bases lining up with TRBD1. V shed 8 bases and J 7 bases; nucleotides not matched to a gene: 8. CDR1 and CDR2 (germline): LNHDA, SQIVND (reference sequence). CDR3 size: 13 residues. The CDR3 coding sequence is TGTGCCAGTGGGGACAGGGATTCTTCTGGCTACACCTTC. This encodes CASGDRDSSGYTF.

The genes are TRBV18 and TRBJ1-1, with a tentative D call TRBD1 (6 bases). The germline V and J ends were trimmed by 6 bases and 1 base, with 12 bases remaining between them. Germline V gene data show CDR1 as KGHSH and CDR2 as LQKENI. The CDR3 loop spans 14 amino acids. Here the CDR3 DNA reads TGTGCCAGCTCTGATAGGACAGAGAACACTGAAGCTTTCTTT. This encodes CASSDRTENTEAFF.

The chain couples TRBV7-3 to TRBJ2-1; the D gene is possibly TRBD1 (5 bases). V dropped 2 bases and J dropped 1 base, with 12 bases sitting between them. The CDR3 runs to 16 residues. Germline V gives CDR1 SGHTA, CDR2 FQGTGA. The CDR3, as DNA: TGTGCCAGCAGCTTACAGGGCCGCGAATCCTACAATGAGCAGTTCTTC. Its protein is CASSLQGRESYNEQFF.

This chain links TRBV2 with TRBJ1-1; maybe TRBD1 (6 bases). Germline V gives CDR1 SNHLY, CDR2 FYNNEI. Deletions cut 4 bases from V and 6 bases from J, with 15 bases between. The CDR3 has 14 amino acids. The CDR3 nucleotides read TGTGCCAGCAGTGTAGGCAGGGAGGGGGCTGAAGCTTTCTTT. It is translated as CASSVGREGAEAFF.

The CDR3 DNA is TGTGCCAGCAGTTCCTTGCGGAAACTGTACGAGCAGTACTTC. Residues: CASSSLRKLYEQYF. The chain combines TRBV6-4 with TRBJ2-7; unclear D gene. CDR3 size: 14 residues. Trimming shortened V by 5 bases and J by 4 bases, and 15 bases separated the two germline ends. The germline CDR1 and CDR2 sequences are MRHNA and SNTAGT.

The CDR3 region is CASSSSSAYEQYF. CDR3 nucleotide sequence: TGTGCCAGCAGCTCGTCTAGCGCGTACGAGCAGTACTTC. This chain uses TRBV7-3 with TRBJ2-7, with D perhaps TRBD2 (6 bases). CDR1 SGHTA and CDR2 FQGTGA come from the germline V gene. The CDR3 contains 13 residues. Trimming shortened V by 4 bases and J by 4 bases, and 11 bases separated the two germline ends.

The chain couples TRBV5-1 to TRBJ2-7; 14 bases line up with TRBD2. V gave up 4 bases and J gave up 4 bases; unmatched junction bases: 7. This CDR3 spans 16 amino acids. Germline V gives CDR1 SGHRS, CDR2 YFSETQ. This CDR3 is CASSLGTSGRIYEQYF. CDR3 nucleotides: TGCGCCAGCAGCCTCGGGACTAGCGGGAGAATATACGAGCAGTACTTC.

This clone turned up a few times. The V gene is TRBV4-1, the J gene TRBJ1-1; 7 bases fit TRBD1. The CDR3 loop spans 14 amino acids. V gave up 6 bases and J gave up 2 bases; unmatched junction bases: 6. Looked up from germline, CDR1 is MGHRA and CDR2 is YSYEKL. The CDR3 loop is CASRGQLKNTEAFF. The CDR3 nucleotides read TGCGCCAGCAGGGGACAGCTGAAAAACACTGAAGCTTTCTTT.

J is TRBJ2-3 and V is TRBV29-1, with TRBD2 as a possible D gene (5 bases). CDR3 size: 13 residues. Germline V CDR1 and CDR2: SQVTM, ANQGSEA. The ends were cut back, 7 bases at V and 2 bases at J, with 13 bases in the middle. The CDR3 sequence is CSEYERHTDTQYF. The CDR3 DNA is TGCAGCGAGTACGAGCGGCACACAGATACGCAGTATTTT.

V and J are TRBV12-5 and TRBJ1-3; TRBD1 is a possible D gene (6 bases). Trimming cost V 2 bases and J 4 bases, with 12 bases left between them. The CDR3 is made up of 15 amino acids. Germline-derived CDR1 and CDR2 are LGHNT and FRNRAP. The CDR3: CASGLLGGSGNTIYF. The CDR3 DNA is TGTGCTAGTGGTTTGTTAGGGGGTTCCGGAAACACCATATATTTT. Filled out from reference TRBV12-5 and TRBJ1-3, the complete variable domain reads DARVTQTPRHKVTEMGQEVTMRCQPILGHNTVFWYRQTMMQGLELLAYFRNRAPLDDSGMPKDRFSAEMPDATLATLKIQPSEPRDSAVYFCASGLLGGSGNTIYFGEGSWLTVV.

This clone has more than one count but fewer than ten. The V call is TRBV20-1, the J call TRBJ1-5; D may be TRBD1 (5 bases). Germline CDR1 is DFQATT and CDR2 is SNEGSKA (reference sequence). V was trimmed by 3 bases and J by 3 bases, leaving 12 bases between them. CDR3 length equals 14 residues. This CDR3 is CSASGGLTNQPQHF. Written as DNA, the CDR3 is TGCAGTGCTAGTGGGGGACTGACCAATCAGCCCCAGCATTTT.

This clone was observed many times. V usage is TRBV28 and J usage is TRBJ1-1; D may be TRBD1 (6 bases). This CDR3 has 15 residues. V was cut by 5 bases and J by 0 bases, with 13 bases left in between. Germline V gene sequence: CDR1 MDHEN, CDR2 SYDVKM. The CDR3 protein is CASSPRTALNTEAFF. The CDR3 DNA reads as TGTGCCAGCAGTCCCCGGACAGCCCTGAACACTGAAGCTTTCTTT.

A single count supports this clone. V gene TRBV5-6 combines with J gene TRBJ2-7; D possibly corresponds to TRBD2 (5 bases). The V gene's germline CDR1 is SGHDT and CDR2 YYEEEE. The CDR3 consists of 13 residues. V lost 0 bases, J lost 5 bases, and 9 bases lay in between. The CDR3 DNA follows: TGTGCCAGCAGCTTGGAAGGGAGCCACGAGCAGTACTTC. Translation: CASSLEGSHEQYF.

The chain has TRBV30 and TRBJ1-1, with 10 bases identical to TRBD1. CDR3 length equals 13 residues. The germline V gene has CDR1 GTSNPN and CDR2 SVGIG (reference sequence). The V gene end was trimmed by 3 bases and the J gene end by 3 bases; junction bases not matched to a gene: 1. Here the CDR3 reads CAWRGQGYTEAFF. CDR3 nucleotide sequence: TGTGCCTGGAGGGGACAGGGGTACACTGAAGCTTTCTTT.

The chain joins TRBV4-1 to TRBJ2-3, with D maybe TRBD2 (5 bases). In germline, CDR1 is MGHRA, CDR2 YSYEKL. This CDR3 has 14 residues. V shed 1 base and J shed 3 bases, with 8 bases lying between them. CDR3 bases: TGCGCCAGCAGCCAAGTTAAGCGGACAGATACGCAGTATTTT. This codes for CASSQVKRTDTQYF.

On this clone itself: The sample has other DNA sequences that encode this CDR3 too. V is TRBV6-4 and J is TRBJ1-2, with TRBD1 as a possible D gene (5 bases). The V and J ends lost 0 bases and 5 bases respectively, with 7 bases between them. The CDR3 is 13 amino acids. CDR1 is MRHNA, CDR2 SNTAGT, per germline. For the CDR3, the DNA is TGTGCCAGCAGTGACTCCGGGGGATATGGCTACACCTTC. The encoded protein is CASSDSGGYGYTF.

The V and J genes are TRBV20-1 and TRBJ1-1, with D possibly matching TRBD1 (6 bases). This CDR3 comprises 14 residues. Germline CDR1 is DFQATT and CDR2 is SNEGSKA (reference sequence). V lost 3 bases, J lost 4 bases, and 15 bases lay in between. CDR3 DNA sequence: TGCAGTGCTAGTAATCGAGGGGGAAGCACTGAAGCTTTCTTT. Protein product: CSASNRGGSTEAFF.

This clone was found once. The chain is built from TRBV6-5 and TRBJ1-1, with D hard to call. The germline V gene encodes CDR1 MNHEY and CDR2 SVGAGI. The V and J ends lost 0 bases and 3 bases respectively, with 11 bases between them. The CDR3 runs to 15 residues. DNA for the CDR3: TGTGCCAGCAGTTACTCGTCCCGCGGTGACACTGAAGCTTTCTTT. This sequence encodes CASSYSSRGDTEAFF.

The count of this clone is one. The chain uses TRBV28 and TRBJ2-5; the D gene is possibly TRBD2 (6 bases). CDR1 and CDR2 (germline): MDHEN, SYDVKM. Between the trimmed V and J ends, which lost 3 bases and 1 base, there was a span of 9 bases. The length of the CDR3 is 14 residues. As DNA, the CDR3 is TGTGCCAGCAGTTTGGAGGGGTTCCAAGAGACCCAGTACTTC. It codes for CASSLEGFQETQYF.

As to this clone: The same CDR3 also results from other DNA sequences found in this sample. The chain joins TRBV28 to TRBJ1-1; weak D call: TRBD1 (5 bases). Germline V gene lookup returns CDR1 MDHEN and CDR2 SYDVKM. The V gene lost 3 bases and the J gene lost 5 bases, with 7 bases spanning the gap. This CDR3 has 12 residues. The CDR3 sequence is CASSFGGTEAFF. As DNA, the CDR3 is TGTGCCAGCAGTTTTGGGGGGACTGAAGCTTTCTTT.

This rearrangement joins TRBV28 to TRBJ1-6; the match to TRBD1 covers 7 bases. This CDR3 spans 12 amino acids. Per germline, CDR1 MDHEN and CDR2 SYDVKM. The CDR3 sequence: CASGGGPLTLHF. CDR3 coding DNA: TGTGCGTCCGGAGGGGGCCCGCTCACCCTCCACTTT.

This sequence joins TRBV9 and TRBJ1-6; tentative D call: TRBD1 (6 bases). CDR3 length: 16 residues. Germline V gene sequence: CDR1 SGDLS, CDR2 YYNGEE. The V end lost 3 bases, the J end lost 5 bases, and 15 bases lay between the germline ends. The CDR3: CASSAMGHPDNSPLHF. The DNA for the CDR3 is TGTGCCAGCAGCGCGATGGGACACCCCGATAATTCACCCCTCCACTTT.

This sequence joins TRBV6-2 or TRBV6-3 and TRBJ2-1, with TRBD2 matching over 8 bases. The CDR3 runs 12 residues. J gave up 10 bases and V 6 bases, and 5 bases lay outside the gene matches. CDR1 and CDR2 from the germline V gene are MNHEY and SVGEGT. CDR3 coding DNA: TGTGCCAGCAGCTTCTTAGCGGGAGAGCAGTTCTTC. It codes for CASSFLAGEQFF.

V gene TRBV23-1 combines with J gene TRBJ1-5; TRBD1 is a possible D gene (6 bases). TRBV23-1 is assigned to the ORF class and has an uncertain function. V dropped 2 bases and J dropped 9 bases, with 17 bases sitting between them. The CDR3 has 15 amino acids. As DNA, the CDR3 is TGCGCCAGCAGTCAAAATGAGGGGGACCCCGGGCCCCAGCATTTT. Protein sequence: CASSQNEGDPGPQHF.

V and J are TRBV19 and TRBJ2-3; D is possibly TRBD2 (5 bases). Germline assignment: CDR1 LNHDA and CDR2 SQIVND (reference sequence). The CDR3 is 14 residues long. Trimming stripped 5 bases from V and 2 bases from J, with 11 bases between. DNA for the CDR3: TGTGCCAGTAGTCAACGGGGAGTCACAGATACGCAGTATTTT. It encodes CASSQRGVTDTQYF.

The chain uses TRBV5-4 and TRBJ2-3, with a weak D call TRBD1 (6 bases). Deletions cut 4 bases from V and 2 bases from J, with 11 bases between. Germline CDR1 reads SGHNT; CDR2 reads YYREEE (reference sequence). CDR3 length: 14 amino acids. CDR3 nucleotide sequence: TGTGCCAGCAGCCAAACAGGGTACACAGATACGCAGTATTTT. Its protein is CASSQTGYTDTQYF.